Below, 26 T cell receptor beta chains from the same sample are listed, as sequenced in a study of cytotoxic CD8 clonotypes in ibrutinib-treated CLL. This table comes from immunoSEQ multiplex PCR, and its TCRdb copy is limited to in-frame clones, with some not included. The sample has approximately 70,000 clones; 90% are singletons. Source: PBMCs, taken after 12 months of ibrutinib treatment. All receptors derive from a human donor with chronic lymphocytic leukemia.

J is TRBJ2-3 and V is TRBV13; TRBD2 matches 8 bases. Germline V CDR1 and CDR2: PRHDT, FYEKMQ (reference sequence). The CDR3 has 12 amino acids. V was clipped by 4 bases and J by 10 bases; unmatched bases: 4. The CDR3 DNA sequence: TGTGCCAGCAGCTCGCCGGGGGGGGCGCAGTATTTT. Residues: CASSSPGGAQYF.

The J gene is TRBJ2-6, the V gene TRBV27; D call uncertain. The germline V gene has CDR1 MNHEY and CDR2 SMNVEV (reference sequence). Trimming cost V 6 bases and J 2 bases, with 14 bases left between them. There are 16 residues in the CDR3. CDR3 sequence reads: CASRALPGAGANVLTF. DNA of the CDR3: TGTGCCAGCAGAGCCCTCCCTGGGGCTGGGGCCAACGTCCTGACTTTC.

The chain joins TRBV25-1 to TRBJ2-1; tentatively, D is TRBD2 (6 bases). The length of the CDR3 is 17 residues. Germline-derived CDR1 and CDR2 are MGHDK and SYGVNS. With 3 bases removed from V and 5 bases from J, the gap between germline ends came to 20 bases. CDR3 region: CASSDRNRGLQDNEQFF. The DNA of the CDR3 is TGTGCCAGCAGTGACCGTAATAGGGGACTGCAAGACAATGAGCAGTTCTTC.

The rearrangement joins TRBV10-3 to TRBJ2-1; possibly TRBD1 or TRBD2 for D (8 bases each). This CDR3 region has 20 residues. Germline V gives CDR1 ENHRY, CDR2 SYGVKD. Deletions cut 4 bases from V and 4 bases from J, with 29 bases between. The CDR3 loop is CAISGSRVAGQVGLYNEQFF. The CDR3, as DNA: TGTGCCATCAGTGGCAGTCGGGTAGCGGGACAGGTTGGACTTTACAATGAGCAGTTCTTC.

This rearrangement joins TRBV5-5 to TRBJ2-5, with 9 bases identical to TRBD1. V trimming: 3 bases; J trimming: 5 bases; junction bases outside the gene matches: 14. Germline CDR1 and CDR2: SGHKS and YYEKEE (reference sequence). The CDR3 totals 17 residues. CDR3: CASSSRPGQGNSETQYF. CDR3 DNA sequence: TGTGCCAGCAGCTCGAGACCGGGACAGGGAAATTCGGAGACCCAGTACTTC. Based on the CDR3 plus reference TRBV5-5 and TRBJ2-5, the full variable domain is DAGVTQSPTHLIKTRGQQVTLRCSPISGHKSVSWYQQVLGQGPQFIFQYYEKEERGRGNFPDRFSARQFPNYSSELNVNALLLGDSALYLCASSSRPGQGNSETQYFGPGTRLLVL.

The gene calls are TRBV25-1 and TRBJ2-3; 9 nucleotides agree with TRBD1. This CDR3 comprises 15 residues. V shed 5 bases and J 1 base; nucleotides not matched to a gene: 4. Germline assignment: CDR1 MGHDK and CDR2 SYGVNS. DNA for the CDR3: TGTGCCAGCAGTCCCCGGGACAGGGGCACAGATACGCAGTATTTT. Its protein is CASSPRDRGTDTQYF.

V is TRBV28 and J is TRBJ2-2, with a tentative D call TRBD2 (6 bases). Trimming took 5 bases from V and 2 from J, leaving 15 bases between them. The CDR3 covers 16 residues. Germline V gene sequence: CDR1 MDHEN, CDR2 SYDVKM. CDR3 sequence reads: CASSAHLATNTGELFF. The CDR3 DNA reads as TGTGCCAGCAGTGCTCACCTAGCGACCAACACCGGGGAGCTGTTTTTT.

The CDR3 DNA reads TGTGCCAGCAGCGTTGAAGATGGGGAAAAACTGTTTTTT. Its translation is CASSVEDGEKLFF. The chain carries TRBV9 and TRBJ1-4; D gene unclear. This CDR3 has 13 amino acids. Trimming left V 2 bases short and J 8 bases short, with 10 bases between. Germline-derived CDR1 and CDR2 are SGDLS and YYNGEE.

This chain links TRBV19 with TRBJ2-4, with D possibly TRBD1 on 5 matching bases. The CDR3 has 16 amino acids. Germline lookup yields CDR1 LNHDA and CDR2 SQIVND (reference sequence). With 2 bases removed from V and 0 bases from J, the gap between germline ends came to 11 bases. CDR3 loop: CASSIIRVGAKNIQYF. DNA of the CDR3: TGTGCCAGTAGTATAATCAGGGTCGGAGCCAAAAACATTCAGTACTTC.

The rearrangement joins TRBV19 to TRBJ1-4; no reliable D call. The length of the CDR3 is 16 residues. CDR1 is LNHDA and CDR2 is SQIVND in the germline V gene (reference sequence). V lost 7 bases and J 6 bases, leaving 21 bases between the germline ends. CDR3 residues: CASKGGNRASDEKLFF. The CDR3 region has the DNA TGTGCCAGTAAGGGTGGAAATAGGGCTTCGGATGAAAAACTGTTTTTT.

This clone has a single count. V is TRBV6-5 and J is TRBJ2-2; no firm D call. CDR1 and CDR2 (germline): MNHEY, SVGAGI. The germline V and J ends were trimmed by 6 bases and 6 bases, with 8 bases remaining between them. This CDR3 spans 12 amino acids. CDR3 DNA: TGTGCCAGCAGCCTTGGGCCCGGGGAGCTGTTTTTT. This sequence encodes CASSLGPGELFF.

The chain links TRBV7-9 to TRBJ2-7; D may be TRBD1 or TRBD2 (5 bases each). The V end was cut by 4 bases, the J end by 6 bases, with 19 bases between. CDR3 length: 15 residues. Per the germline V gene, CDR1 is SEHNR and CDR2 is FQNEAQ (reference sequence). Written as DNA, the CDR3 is TGTGCCAGCAGCTCCTATTGGGACGGGTTGGGCGAGCAGTACTTC. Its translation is CASSSYWDGLGEQYF.

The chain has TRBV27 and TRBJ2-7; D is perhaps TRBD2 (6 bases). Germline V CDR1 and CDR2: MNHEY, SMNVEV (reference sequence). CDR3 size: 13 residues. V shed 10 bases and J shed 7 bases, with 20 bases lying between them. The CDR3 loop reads CATAGRTPWEQYF. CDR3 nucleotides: TGTGCCACCGCAGGGAGGACCCCTTGGGAGCAGTACTTC.

CDR3 sequence reads: CASCQQAYGELFF. The DNA of the CDR3 is TGTGCCAGCTGCCAGCAGGCCTACGGGGAGCTGTTTTTT. The V call is TRBV27, the J call TRBJ2-2; D uncertain. Per the germline V gene, CDR1 is MNHEY and CDR2 is SMNVEV (reference sequence). V dropped 8 bases and J dropped 7 bases, with 14 bases sitting between them. CDR3 length equals 13 residues.

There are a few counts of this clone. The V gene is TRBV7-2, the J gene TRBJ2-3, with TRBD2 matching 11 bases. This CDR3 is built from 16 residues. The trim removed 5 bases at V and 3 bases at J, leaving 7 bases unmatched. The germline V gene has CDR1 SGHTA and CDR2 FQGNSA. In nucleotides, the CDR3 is TGTGCCAGCAGCAAATTAGCGGGAGGGCCTACAGATACGCAGTATTTT. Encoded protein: CASSKLAGGPTDTQYF.

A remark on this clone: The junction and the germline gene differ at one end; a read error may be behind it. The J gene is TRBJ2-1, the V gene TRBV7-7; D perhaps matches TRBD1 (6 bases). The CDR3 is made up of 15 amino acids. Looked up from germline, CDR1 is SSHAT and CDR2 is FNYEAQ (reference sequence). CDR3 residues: CASSPGQGIYNEQFF. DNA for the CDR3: TGTGCTAGCAGCCCAGGGCAGGGGATTTACAATGAGCAGTTCTTC. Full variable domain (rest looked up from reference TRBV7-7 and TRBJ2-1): GAGVSQSPRYKVTKRGQDVTLRCDPISSHATLYWYQQALGQGPEFLTYFNYEAQPDKSGLPSDRFSAERPEGSISTLTIQRTEQRDSAMYRCASSPGQGIYNEQFFGPGTRLTVL.

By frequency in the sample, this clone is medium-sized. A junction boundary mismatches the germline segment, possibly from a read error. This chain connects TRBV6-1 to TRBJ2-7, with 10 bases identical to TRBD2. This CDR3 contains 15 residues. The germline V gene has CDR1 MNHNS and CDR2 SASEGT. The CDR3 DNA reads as TGTGCCAGCAGGGAAGGTACTAGCGGGAACTACGAGCAGTACTTC. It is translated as CASREGTSGNYEQYF.

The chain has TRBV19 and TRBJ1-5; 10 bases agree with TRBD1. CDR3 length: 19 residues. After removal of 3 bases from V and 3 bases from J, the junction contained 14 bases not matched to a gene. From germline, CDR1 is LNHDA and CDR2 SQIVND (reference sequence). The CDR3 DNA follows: TGTGCCAGTAGTATCCGACAGGGGGCAACTCGAAGGATCAATCAGCCCCAGCATTTT. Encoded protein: CASSIRQGATRRINQPQHF.

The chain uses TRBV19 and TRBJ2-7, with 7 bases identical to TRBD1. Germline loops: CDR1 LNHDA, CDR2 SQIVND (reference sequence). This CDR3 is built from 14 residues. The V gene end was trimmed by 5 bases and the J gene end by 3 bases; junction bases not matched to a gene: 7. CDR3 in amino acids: CASSLTGVDYEQYF. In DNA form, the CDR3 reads TGTGCCAGTAGTCTTACAGGGGTTGACTACGAGCAGTACTTC.

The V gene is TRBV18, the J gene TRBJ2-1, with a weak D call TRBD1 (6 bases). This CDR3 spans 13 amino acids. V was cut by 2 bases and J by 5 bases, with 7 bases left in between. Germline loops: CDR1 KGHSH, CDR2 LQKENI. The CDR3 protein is CASSPRQDNEQFF. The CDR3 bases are TGTGCCAGCTCACCAAGACAGGACAATGAGCAGTTCTTC.

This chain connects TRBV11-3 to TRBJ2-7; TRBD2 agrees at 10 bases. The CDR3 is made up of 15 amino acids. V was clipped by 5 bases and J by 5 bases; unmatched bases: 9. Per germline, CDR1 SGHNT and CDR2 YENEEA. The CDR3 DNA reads TGTGCCAGCAGCCTCCGTCTAGCGGGAGATCACGAGCAGTACTTC. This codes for CASSLRLAGDHEQYF.

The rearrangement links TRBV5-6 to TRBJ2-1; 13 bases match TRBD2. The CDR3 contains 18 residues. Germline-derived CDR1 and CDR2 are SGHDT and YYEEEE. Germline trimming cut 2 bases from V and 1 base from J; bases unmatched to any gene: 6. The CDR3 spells CASSFTSGRALSYNEQFF. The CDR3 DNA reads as TGTGCCAGCAGCTTTACTAGCGGGAGGGCCCTTTCCTACAATGAGCAGTTCTTC.

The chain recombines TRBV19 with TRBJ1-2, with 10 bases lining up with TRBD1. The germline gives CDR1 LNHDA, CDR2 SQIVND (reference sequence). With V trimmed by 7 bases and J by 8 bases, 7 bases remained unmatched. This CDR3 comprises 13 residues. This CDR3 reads CASNRQGARGYTF. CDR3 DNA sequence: TGTGCCAGTAATCGACAGGGGGCAAGGGGCTACACCTTC.

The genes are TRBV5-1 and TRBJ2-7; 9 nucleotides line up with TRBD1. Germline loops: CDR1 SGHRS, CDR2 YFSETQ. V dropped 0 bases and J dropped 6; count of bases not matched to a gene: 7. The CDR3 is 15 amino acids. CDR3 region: CASSLDTGGFFEQYF. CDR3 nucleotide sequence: TGCGCCAGCAGCTTGGATACAGGGGGCTTTTTCGAGCAGTACTTC.

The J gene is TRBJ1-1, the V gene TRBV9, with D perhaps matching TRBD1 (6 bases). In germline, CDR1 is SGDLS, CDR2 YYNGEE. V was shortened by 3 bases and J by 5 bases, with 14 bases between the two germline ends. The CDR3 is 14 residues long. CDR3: CASSARGAQTEAFF. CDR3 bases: TGTGCCAGCAGCGCCCGGGGGGCTCAAACTGAAGCTTTCTTT.

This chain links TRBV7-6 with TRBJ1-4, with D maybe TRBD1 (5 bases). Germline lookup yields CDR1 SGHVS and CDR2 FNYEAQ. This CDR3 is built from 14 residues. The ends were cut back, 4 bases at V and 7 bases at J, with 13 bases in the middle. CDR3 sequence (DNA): TGTGCCAGCAGCTACGGGGGGGAGTTTGAAAAACTGTTTTTT. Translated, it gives CASSYGGEFEKLFF.